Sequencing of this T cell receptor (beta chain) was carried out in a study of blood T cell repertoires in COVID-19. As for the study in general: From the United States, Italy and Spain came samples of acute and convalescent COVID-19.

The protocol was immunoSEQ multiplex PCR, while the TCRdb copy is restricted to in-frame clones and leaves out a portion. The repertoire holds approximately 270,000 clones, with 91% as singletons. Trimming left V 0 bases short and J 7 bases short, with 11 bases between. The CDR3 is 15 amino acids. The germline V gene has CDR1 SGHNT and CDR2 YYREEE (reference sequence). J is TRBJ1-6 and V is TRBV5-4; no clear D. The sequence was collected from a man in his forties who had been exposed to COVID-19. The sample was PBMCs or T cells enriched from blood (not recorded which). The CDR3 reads CASSLEGRENSPLHF. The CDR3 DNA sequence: TGTGCCAGCAGCTTGGAAGGGAGGGAAAATTCACCCCTCCACTTT.